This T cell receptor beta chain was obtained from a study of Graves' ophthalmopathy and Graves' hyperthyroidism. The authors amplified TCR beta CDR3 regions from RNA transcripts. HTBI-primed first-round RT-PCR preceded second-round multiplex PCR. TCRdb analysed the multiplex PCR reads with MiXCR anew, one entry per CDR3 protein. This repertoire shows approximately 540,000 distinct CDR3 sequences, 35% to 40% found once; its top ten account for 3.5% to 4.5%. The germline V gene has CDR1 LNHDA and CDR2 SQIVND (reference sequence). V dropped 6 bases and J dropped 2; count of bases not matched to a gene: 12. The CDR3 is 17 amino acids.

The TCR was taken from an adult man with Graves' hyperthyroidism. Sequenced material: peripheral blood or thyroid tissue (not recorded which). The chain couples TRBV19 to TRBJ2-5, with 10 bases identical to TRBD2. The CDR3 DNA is TGTGCCAGTAGGAAGAGCGGGAGGGGAGCGACGCAAGAGACCCAGTACTTC. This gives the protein CASRKSGRGATQETQYF.